This TCR beta chain was observed in a study of human T cells and chemical hapten exposure. Time point indicated: healthy volunteer bleed at 6 weeks. The total RNA was obtained from whole blood that was not fractionated. CDR3 length: 15 amino acids. With 2 bases removed from V and 8 bases from J, the gap between germline ends came to 13 bases. CDR1 is SGHAT and CDR2 is FQNNGV in the germline V gene. Via MiXCR, TCRdb re-called the RACE reads, giving one row per CDR3 protein. Of approximately 84,000 distinct CDR3 sequences in the sample, approximately 8.6% were seen once. The sequencing sample was made of whole blood. This clonotype originated in a male donor in good health. Some clones in this sample may be carry-over from other donors' samples. The chain links TRBV11-2 to TRBJ1-6, with D perhaps matching TRBD1 (6 bases). The chain's CDR3 is CASSLQQGLDSPLHF. For the CDR3, the DNA is TGTGCCAGCAGCTTACAGCAGGGGTTGGATTCACCCCTCCACTTT.